The rows below give T cell receptor beta chains drawn from one sample of a study of T cell responses to AZD1222 COVID-19 vaccine. TCRdb's copy holds only in-frame clones and misses some; the assay was immunoSEQ multiplex PCR. The sample yields 70,000 to 85,000 clones, around four fifths seen once. The sample in question was peripheral blood, obtained 28 days after the second AZD1222 dose. Every receptor here comes from an adult who received the AZD1222 COVID-19 vaccine. Each CDR3 is given with its conserved first and last residue. Fields, in order: J gene, D gene, clone size, V gene, CDR3 protein, CDR3 DNA. A D gene is named only where the DNA matches it firmly. Some rows mark clone size as missing; the rest say once, few, many or name a class of expanded clone.

>TRBJ1-1|NA|NA|TRBV7-2
CASSPGGGILNTEAFF
TGTGCCAGCAGTCCCGGAGGGGGAATCCTGAACACTGAAGCTTTCTTT
>TRBJ2-1|TRBD1|NA|TRBV7-3
CASSQTGGYGNEQFF
TGTGCCAGCAGCCAAACAGGGGGCTATGGCAATGAGCAGTTCTTC
>TRBJ2-2|TRBD2|NA|TRBV5-1
CASAVSGRFNTGELFF
TGCGCCAGTGCCGTTAGCGGGAGGTTTAACACCGGGGAGCTGTTTTTT
>TRBJ1-6|NA|NA|TRBV19
CASSKEVTAYNSPLHF
TGTGCCAGTAGTAAGGAGGTCACGGCTTATAATTCACCCCTCCACTTT
>TRBJ2-3|NA|NA|TRBV7-9
CASSLASGLTDTQYF
TGTGCCAGCAGCTTAGCTAGCGGACTCACAGATACGCAGTATTTT
>TRBJ2-7|NA|NA|TRBV11-2
CASSLRRDEQYF
TGTGCCAGCAGCTTAAGGAGGGACGAGCAGTACTTC
>TRBJ1-1|TRBD1|NA|TRBV28
CASSLLGQGGTEAFF
TGTGCCAGCAGTTTATTGGGGCAGGGGGGGACTGAAGCTTTCTTT
>TRBJ1-4|TRBD1|NA|TRBV15
CATSREGQGVFTNEKLFF
TGTGCCACCAGCAGAGAAGGACAGGGGGTATTCACTAATGAAAAACTGTTTTTT
>TRBJ1-6|TRBD1|few|TRBV19
CASSLRPLDRVGSPLHF
TGTGCCAGTAGTCTCCGACCGCTGGACAGGGTCGGTTCACCCCTCCACTTT
>TRBJ1-1|NA|NA|TRBV7-9
CASSLGAGEETEAFF
TGTGCCAGCAGCTTAGGTGCAGGAGAAGAGACTGAAGCTTTCTTT
>TRBJ1-2|NA|few|TRBV5-8
CASSSVFPAGTRGGYTF
TGTGCCAGCAGCTCCGTGTTTCCCGCCGGGACTAGGGGAGGCTACACCTTC
>TRBJ1-1|NA|NA|TRBV13
CASSLPVASSEAFF
TGTGCCAGCAGTCTACCTGTGGCATCTAGTGAAGCTTTCTTT
>TRBJ2-3|NA|NA|TRBV18
CASSPRSTTDTQYF
TGTGCCAGCTCACCACGCTCTACCACAGATACGCAGTATTTT
>TRBJ2-1|TRBD2|NA|TRBV30
CAWIPPLAGFPNEQFF
TGTGCCTGGATCCCGCCTCTAGCGGGATTTCCGAATGAGCAGTTCTTC
>TRBJ1-4|TRBD1|NA|TRBV10-2
CASRRDSRGLFF
TGCGCCAGCAGGCGGGACAGCCGGGGACTGTTTTTT
>TRBJ1-5|TRBD1|NA|TRBV28
CASSSTGGSNQPQHF
TGTGCCAGCAGTTCCACAGGGGGTAGCAATCAGCCCCAGCATTTT
>TRBJ1-1|NA|NA|TRBV30
CAGSGGPTEAFF
TGTGCCGGATCGGGGGGGCCCACTGAAGCTTTCTTT
>TRBJ2-1|TRBD2|NA|TRBV7-9
CASSTAGEFGEQFF
TGTGCCAGCAGCACGGCGGGAGAATTTGGTGAGCAGTTCTTC
>TRBJ1-2|NA|NA|TRBV30
CAWREGWDGYTF
TGTGCCTGGAGGGAGGGGTGGGATGGCTACACCTTC
>TRBJ2-1|TRBD1|few|TRBV19
CASSRGQVTDEQFF
TGTGCCAGTAGTCGGGGACAGGTAACCGATGAGCAGTTCTTC
>TRBJ1-2|NA|NA|TRBV6-5
CASSYGDYGYTF
TGTGCCAGCAGTTACGGAGACTATGGCTACACCTTC
>TRBJ1-2|TRBD1|NA|TRBV6-5
CASSPSGQGFYGYTF
TGTGCCAGCAGCCCGTCCGGACAGGGATTTTATGGCTACACCTTC
>TRBJ2-5|NA|NA|TRBV3-1/TRBV3-2
CASSLQGGETQYF
TGTGCCAGCAGCCTCCAGGGAGGAGAGACCCAGTACTTC
>TRBJ2-2|NA|NA|TRBV2
CASRSLADTGELFF
TGTGCCAGCAGATCACTAGCAGACACCGGGGAGCTGTTTTTT
>TRBJ1-5|NA|NA|TRBV7-2
CASSLPPGVSVGNQPQHF
TGTGCCAGCAGCTTACCGCCAGGGGTCTCGGTGGGCAATCAGCCCCAGCATTTT
>TRBJ2-5|NA|NA|TRBV7-2
CASSLRRGGETQYF
TGTGCCAGCAGCTTAAGAAGGGGCGGGGAGACCCAGTACTTC
>TRBJ1-2|NA|NA|TRBV6-5
CASRVDGYTF
TGTGCCAGCAGAGTGGATGGCTACACCTTC
>TRBJ1-2|NA|NA|TRBV18
CASSPEQVQSDGYTF
TGTGCCAGCTCACCAGAACAGGTACAATCGGATGGCTACACCTTC
>TRBJ2-1|TRBD2|NA|TRBV7-9
CASSLVGQRGSYNEQFF
TGTGCCAGCAGCTTAGTTGGCCAGCGGGGCTCCTACAATGAGCAGTTCTTC
>TRBJ2-7|NA|NA|TRBV21-1
CASAHDRGTYEQYF
TGTGCCAGCGCTCATGACAGGGGTACCTACGAGCAGTACTTC
>TRBJ1-2|NA|NA|TRBV21-1
CASSKGRTGQGARGYTF
TGTGCCAGCAGCAAAGGCAGGACGGGACAGGGGGCTAGGGGCTACACCTTC
>TRBJ1-5|TRBD1|NA|TRBV19
CASSIDRGGNQPQHF
TGTGCCAGTAGTATCGACAGGGGAGGCAATCAGCCCCAGCATTTT
>TRBJ1-5|NA|NA|TRBV19
CASSIAMTGGNQPQHF
TGTGCCAGTAGTATAGCAATGACAGGAGGCAATCAGCCCCAGCATTTT
>TRBJ1-6|NA|NA|TRBV27
CASSPIASSYNSPLHF
TGTGCCAGCAGTCCTATCGCCAGCTCCTATAATTCACCCCTCCACTTT
>TRBJ2-6|TRBD1|NA|TRBV19
CASSIDRGRVSGANVLTF
TGTGCCAGTAGTATAGACAGGGGGCGAGTGTCTGGGGCCAACGTCCTGACTTTC
>TRBJ1-2|TRBD1|few|TRBV28
CASDDRGRLNGYTF
TGTGCCAGCGACGACAGGGGGAGATTGAATGGCTACACCTTC
>TRBJ1-2|NA|NA|TRBV27
CASSLARQYGYTF
TGTGCCAGCAGTTTAGCACGGCAGTATGGCTACACCTTC
>TRBJ2-7|NA|NA|TRBV27
CASSLSGRGGQYF
TGTGCCAGCAGTTTATCAGGGAGAGGCGGGCAGTACTTC
>TRBJ2-2|NA|NA|TRBV7-2
CASSPSPTGELFF
TGTGCCAGCAGCCCGAGCCCGACCGGGGAGCTGTTTTTT
>TRBJ1-4|NA|NA|TRBV6-1
CASRGRDEKLFF
TGTGCCAGCAGGGGCAGAGATGAAAAACTGTTTTTT
>TRBJ1-5|TRBD1|once|TRBV19
CASSTDRGLDQPQHF
TGTGCCAGTAGTACGGACAGGGGGCTAGATCAGCCCCAGCATTTT
>TRBJ2-1|NA|many|TRBV5-1
CASSLAGNLQFF
TGCGCCAGCAGCTTAGCAGGGAACTTGCAGTTCTTC
>TRBJ2-4|TRBD2|NA|TRBV7-2
CASSLYGLAVAKNIQYF
TGTGCCAGCAGCTTATACGGACTAGCGGTAGCCAAAAACATTCAGTACTTC
>TRBJ1-1|TRBD1|NA|TRBV27
CASSAKGGGRGTEAFF
TGTGCCAGCAGTGCCAAGGGAGGGGGCCGGGGCACTGAAGCTTTCTTT
>TRBJ1-1|TRBD1|few|TRBV18
CASSPGQITTEAFF
TGTGCCAGCTCCCCGGGACAGATCACCACTGAAGCTTTCTTT